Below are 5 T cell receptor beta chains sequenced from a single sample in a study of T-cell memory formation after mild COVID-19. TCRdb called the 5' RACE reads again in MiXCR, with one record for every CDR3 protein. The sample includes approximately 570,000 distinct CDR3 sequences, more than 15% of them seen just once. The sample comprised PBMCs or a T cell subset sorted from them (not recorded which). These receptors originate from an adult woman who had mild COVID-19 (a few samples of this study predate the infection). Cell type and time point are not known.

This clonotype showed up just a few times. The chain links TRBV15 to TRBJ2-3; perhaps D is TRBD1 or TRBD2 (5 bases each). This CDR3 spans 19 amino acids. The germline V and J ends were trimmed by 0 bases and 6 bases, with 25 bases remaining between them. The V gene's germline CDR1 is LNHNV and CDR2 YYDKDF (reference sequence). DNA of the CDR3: TGTGCCACCAGCAGAGAACGGCTTTTAGGACAACCACCGGGGGATACGCAGTATTTT. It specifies CATSRERLLGQPPGDTQYF.

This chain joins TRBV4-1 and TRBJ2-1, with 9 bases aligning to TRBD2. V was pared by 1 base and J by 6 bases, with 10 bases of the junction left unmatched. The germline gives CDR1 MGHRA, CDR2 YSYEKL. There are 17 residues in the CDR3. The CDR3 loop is CASSQGLAVLRSNEQFF. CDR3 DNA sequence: TGCGCCAGCAGCCAAGGACTAGCGGTCCTTAGGAGCAATGAGCAGTTCTTC.

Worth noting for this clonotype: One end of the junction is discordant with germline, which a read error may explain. The CDR3 loop is CASSSWLQAGDNVLTF. The CDR3, as DNA: TGTGCCAGTAGTTCCTGGTTACAAGCTGGGGACAACGTCCTGACTTTC. The chain joins TRBV19 to TRBJ2-6, with D unclear. The CDR3 has 16 residues. Germline CDR1 is LNHDA and CDR2 is SQIVND (reference sequence).

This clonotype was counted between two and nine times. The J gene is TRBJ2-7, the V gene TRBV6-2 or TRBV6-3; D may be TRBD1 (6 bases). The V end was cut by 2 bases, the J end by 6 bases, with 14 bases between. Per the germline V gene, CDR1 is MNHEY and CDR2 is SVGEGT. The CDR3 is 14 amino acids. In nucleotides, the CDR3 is TGTGCCAGCAGTTACGGAATGGGGGCCCTCGAGCAGTACTTC. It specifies CASSYGMGALEQYF.

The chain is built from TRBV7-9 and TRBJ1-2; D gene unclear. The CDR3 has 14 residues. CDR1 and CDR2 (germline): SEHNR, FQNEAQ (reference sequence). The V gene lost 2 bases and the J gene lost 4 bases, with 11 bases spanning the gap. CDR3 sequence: CASSLSDGVYGYTF. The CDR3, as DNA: TGTGCCAGCAGCTTATCTGACGGGGTCTATGGCTACACCTTC.